Included here is one T cell receptor beta chain sequence, with context. The data are from a study of blood T cell repertoires in COVID-19. Whole-study context: The United States, Italy and Spain were the sources of the acute and convalescent COVID-19 samples. In each case, the material was cDNA or gDNA derived from T cells, B-cell-depleted T cells, or PBMCs.

Source study methods: Nucleated cell counts were estimated from reference gene primer amplification. Generated by immunoSEQ multiplex PCR, the TCRdb table keeps only in-frame clones and is missing some. V and J calls and clone size are given by that table; D and trimming were obtained from the DNA. The top ten clones hold roughly 5% of a sample with 150,000 to 200,000 clones, 82% of them seen once. Sequenced: peripheral blood. The sequence derives from a woman aged 25 to 39 with acute or convalescent COVID-19.

CDR3 sequence reads: CASSFQKNTEAFF. Written as DNA, the CDR3 is TGTGCCAGCAGTTTCCAGAAAAACACTGAAGCTTTCTTT. V is TRBV28 and J is TRBJ1-1; no clear D. Germline V gene lookup returns CDR1 MDHEN and CDR2 SYDVKM. The germline V and J ends were trimmed by 3 bases and 2 bases, with 7 bases remaining between them. The CDR3 runs 13 residues.